The 29 T cell receptor beta chains below all came from one sample that was sequenced in a study of identical twins. MiXCR, applied by TCRdb to the 5' RACE reads, yields one record per CDR3 protein. The table shows 500,000 to 600,000 distinct CDR3 sequences, with around 20% occurring only once. The data also belong to a second study, concerning T cells expressing NK-cell markers.

The source material was CD4+ T cells sorted from blood. The receptors were gathered from a woman younger than 35 in good health.

A word on this clonotype: One end of the junction fails to match germline, which may point to a read error. V is TRBV6-2 or TRBV6-3 and J is TRBJ2-5; tentatively, D is TRBD1 or TRBD2 (6 bases each). Germline V CDR1 and CDR2: MNHEY, SVGEGT. The CDR3 sequence is 12 residues long. The CDR3 here is CASRGGQKTQYF. In DNA, the CDR3 is TGTGCCAGCAGGGGGGGCCAAAAGACCCAGTACTTC.

The chain employs TRBV7-2 and TRBJ2-7; D might be TRBD2 (6 bases). Germline CDR1 reads SGHTA; CDR2 reads FQGNSA. The V and J ends lost 5 bases and 7 bases respectively, with 12 bases between them. The CDR3 is 12 residues long. CDR3 region: CASSGDFLEQYF. The CDR3 DNA sequence: TGTGCCAGCAGCGGGGACTTTTTAGAGCAGTACTTC. The complete variable domain, with remaining parts taken from reference TRBV7-2 and TRBJ2-7, reads GAGVSQSPSNKVTEKGKDVELRCDPISGHTALYWYRQSLGQGLEFLIYFQGNSAPDKSGLPSDRFSAERTGGSVSTLTIQRTQQEDSAVYLCASSGDFLEQYFGPGTRLTVT.

In this sample, this clonotype turned up a few times. The genes are TRBV11-2 and TRBJ2-7; 11 positions agree with TRBD2. The CDR3 contains 16 residues. The trim removed 2 bases at V and 5 bases at J, leaving 8 bases unmatched. From germline, CDR1 is SGHAT and CDR2 FQNNGV. The chain's CDR3 is CASSLSLTSGAHEQYF. The DNA of the CDR3 is TGTGCCAGCAGCTTATCTTTGACTAGCGGGGCCCACGAGCAGTACTTC.

This clonotype was seen a few times. The V and J genes are TRBV20-1 and TRBJ1-5; no clear D gene. In germline, CDR1 is DFQATT, CDR2 SNEGSKA (reference sequence). Trimming took 8 bases from V and 0 from J, leaving 8 bases between them. The CDR3 sequence is 12 residues long. CDR3: CSIDGSNQPQHF. In DNA, the CDR3 is TGCAGTATTGACGGTAGCAATCAGCCCCAGCATTTT.

This clonotype was observed a handful of times. The chain carries TRBV6-1 and TRBJ2-7, with 8 bases fitting TRBD2. Germline CDR1 MNHNS, CDR2 SASEGT. This CDR3 contains 16 residues. J lost 2 bases, V lost 6 bases, and 12 bases had no gene match. The CDR3 sequence: CASRPSSSGRAYEQYF. The CDR3, as DNA: TGTGCCAGCAGACCCTCGTCTAGCGGGCGCGCCTACGAGCAGTACTTC.

This clonotype has a handful of counts. The CDR3, as DNA: TGTGCCAGCAGCTTGGGCGCTAGCGGGAACACCGGGGAGCTGTTTTTT. This gives the protein CASSLGASGNTGELFF. The chain recombines TRBV5-6 with TRBJ2-2; 7 bases are a match to TRBD2. There are 16 residues in the CDR3. The trim removed 0 bases at V and 1 base at J, leaving 3 bases unmatched. Germline V CDR1 and CDR2: SGHDT, YYEEEE.

Turning to this clonotype: The germline gene is not matched at one end of the junction; a read error may be the cause. This CDR3 reads CTSSLAPSVTGVTGELFF. Written as DNA, the CDR3 is TGTACCAGCAGTTTAGCGCCGTCAGTGACAGGGGTCACCGGGGAGCTGTTTTTT. The chain joins TRBV12-3 or TRBV12-4 to TRBJ2-2; 8 bases agree with TRBD1. This CDR3 spans 18 amino acids.

The sample holds a few counts of this clonotype. This sequence joins TRBV11-2 and TRBJ2-5; 7 bases are shared with TRBD2. Germline assignment: CDR1 SGHAT and CDR2 FQNNGV. This CDR3 is 16 amino acids long. The J segment lost 4 bases and the V segment lost 5 bases, leaving 13 bases of the junction unmatched. The CDR3 is CASSPQGLAAGETQYF. The CDR3 nucleotides read TGTGCCAGCAGCCCTCAGGGCCTAGCGGCGGGAGAGACCCAGTACTTC. The full variable domain, in which reference TRBV11-2 and TRBJ2-5 provide the parts outside the CDR3, is EAGVAQSPRYKIIEKRQSVAFWCNPISGHATLYWYQQILGQGPKLLIQFQNNGVVDDSQLPKDRFSAERLKGVDSTLKIQPAKLEDSAVYLCASSPQGLAAGETQYFGPGTRLLVL.

The table lists this clonotype with many counts. J is TRBJ1-2 and V is TRBV5-6; TRBD1 is a possible D gene (6 bases). The length of the CDR3 is 11 residues. Trimming took off 4 bases at V and 7 bases at J, with 8 bases between the two ends. The germline CDR1 and CDR2 sequences are SGHDT and YYEEEE. The CDR3 DNA follows: TGTGCCAGCAGCCAGACAGGTGGCTACACCTTC. Translating gives CASSQTGGYTF.

This clonotype has at least ten counts. V usage is TRBV29-1 and J usage is TRBJ2-2; 7 bases map to TRBD2. Germline assignment: CDR1 SQVTM and CDR2 ANQGSEA. This CDR3 has 14 residues. V trimming: 6 bases; J trimming: 3 bases; junction bases outside the gene matches: 7. CDR3 nucleotide sequence: TGCAGCGTCCACAGACTAGCCGACACCGGGGAGCTGTTTTTT. Amino acid sequence: CSVHRLADTGELFF.

This clonotype was found a few times. The chain carries TRBV11-1 and TRBJ2-7; 9 nucleotides agree with TRBD1. The CDR3 covers 19 residues. Germline assignment: CDR1 SGHAT and CDR2 FQDESV (reference sequence). J lost 3 bases, V lost 1 base, and 16 bases had no gene match. The CDR3 coding sequence is TGTGCCAGCAGCTTAGAGAAGGGTCCCCACAGGGGGCGCCTCTACGAGCAGTACTTC. The encoded protein is CASSLEKGPHRGRLYEQYF.

This clonotype was detected only a few times. The chain joins TRBV10-3 to TRBJ1-6, with 7 bases fitting TRBD1. J was trimmed by 14 bases and V by 2 bases; bases with no gene match: 18. This CDR3 spans 17 amino acids. Germline V lookup: CDR1 ENHRY, CDR2 SYGVKD. CDR3 nucleotides: TGTGCCATCAGTGAGACCGGACAGGTCGGGATTAGAAAGGCCCTCCACTTT. Its protein is CAISETGQVGIRKALHF.

This chain connects TRBV5-1 to TRBJ1-6, with D hard to call. V lost 1 base, J lost 8 bases, and 10 bases lay in between. The CDR3 length is 14 residues. Germline CDR1 SGHRS, CDR2 YFSETQ. In DNA form, the CDR3 reads TGCGCCAGCAGCTTGCAGGCAGAGCATTCACCCCTCCACTTT. Translating gives CASSLQAEHSPLHF.

The chain combines TRBV20-1 with TRBJ2-5, with 8 bases lining up with TRBD2. Germline V lookup: CDR1 DFQATT, CDR2 SNEGSKA (reference sequence). The CDR3 has 18 amino acids. V was pared by 6 bases and J by 1 base, with 19 bases of the junction left unmatched. The CDR3 loop reads CSAVRPLGDSGAQETQYF. Here the CDR3 DNA reads TGCAGTGCCGTACGACCCCTCGGGGATAGCGGGGCCCAAGAGACCCAGTACTTC.

A few counts support this clonotype. V and J are TRBV12-3 or TRBV12-4 and TRBJ1-6; 9 nucleotides align to TRBD1. This CDR3 is 14 amino acids long. V lost 6 bases, J lost 10 bases, and 7 bases stayed unmatched. The CDR3 protein is CASRGQGGWSPLHF. CDR3 DNA: TGTGCCAGCAGGGGACAGGGAGGTTGGTCACCCCTCCACTTT.

In this sample, this clonotype turned up a few times. The V and J genes are TRBV2 and TRBJ2-1; no definite D call. The CDR3 has 14 amino acids. V lost 3 bases to trimming and J lost 5 bases, with 11 bases between them. Germline V gene lookup returns CDR1 SNHLY and CDR2 FYNNEI. The CDR3 region is CASSDPMRNNEQFF. CDR3 DNA sequence: TGTGCCAGCAGTGATCCTATGAGGAACAATGAGCAGTTCTTC. The whole variable domain, filled in from reference TRBV2 and TRBJ2-1, reads EPEVTQTPSHQVTQMGQEVILRCVPISNHLYFYWYRQILGQKVEFLVSFYNNEISEKSEIFDDQFSVERPDGSNFTLKIRSTKLEDSAMYFCASSDPMRNNEQFFGPGTRLTVL.

The chain uses TRBV7-9 and TRBJ1-6, with 7 positions matching TRBD1. The germline V gene encodes CDR1 SEHNR and CDR2 FQNEAQ (reference sequence). V dropped 5 bases and J dropped 10; count of bases not matched to a gene: 8. The CDR3 sequence is 14 residues long. In nucleotides, the CDR3 is TGTGCCAGCAGCCCAGACAGGGTATGGTCACCCCTCCACTTT. Protein: CASSPDRVWSPLHF. Variable domain in full (rest from reference TRBV7-9 and TRBJ1-6): DTGVSQNPRHKITKRGQNVTFRCDPISEHNRLYWYRQTLGQGPEFLTYFQNEAQLEKSRLLSDRFSAERPKGSFSTLEIQRTEQGDSAMYLCASSPDRVWSPLHFGNGTRLTVT.

This clonotype was found a few times. The V call is TRBV20-1, the J call TRBJ1-4; perhaps TRBD1 as D (6 bases). The germline V gene has CDR1 DFQATT and CDR2 SNEGSKA (reference sequence). V lost 6 bases and J lost 5, with 16 bases in between. The CDR3 length is 14 residues. The CDR3 here is CSAPRQGKNEKLFF. As DNA, the CDR3 is TGCAGTGCCCCCCGCCAGGGGAAGAATGAAAAACTGTTTTTT.

This clonotype was recorded a few times. This chain connects TRBV6-1 to TRBJ2-6; D gene uncertain. Trimming took off 2 bases at V and 2 bases at J, with 4 bases between the two ends. Germline-derived CDR1 and CDR2 are MNHNS and SASEGT. CDR3 length: 14 residues. CDR3 in DNA: TGTGCCAGCAGTGAAATAGCTGGGGCCAACGTCCTGACTTTC. Protein product: CASSEIAGANVLTF.

V usage is TRBV5-1 and J usage is TRBJ1-4; maybe TRBD1 (6 bases). The CDR3 spans 15 residues. Per germline, CDR1 SGHRS and CDR2 YFSETQ. V gave up 0 bases and J gave up 1 base, with 7 bases separating them. The CDR3 loop is CASSLEDRTNEKLFF. For the CDR3, the DNA is TGCGCCAGCAGCTTGGAGGACAGAACTAATGAAAAACTGTTTTTT.

The count of this clonotype is one. The chain joins TRBV20-1 to TRBJ1-4; no clear D. Germline V lookup: CDR1 DFQATT, CDR2 SNEGSKA (reference sequence). V lost 5 bases to trimming and J lost 0 bases, with 10 bases between them. The CDR3 runs 14 residues. CDR3 nucleotides: TGCAGTGCTCTCTGGGTTGCAACTAATGAAAAACTGTTTTTT. Its translation is CSALWVATNEKLFF.

The chain is built from TRBV4-3 and TRBJ1-2; D perhaps matches TRBD1 (5 bases). The germline V gene has CDR1 LGHNA and CDR2 YSLEER. Trimming removed 0 bases from V and 5 bases from J, with 10 bases in between. The CDR3 totals 14 residues. CDR3 in amino acids: CASSQDSGLYGYTF. The CDR3 nucleotides read TGCGCCAGCAGCCAAGATTCAGGGCTATATGGCTACACCTTC.

In this sample, this clonotype turned up a few times. This chain uses TRBV10-3 with TRBJ1-3; no clear D. CDR3 length: 16 amino acids. Looked up from germline, CDR1 is ENHRY and CDR2 is SYGVKD. V shed 0 bases and J shed 0 bases, with 9 bases lying between them. DNA for the CDR3: TGTGCCATCAGTGAGTCGCTTGGAATCTCTGGAAACACCATATATTTT. It codes for CAISESLGISGNTIYF.

This clonotype was counted once. This sequence may be a read error, since a much larger clone differs from it by one base. The chain combines TRBV12-3 or TRBV12-4 with TRBJ1-5; the D gene is possibly TRBD1 (5 bases). The germline V and J ends were trimmed by 5 bases and 5 bases, with 19 bases remaining between them. CDR3 size: 16 residues. The CDR3: CASSPGAGAGDQPQHF. CDR3 DNA sequence: TGTGCCAGCAGTCCCGGGGCAGGAGCCGGCGATCAGCCCCAGCATTTT.

The chain couples TRBV10-3 to TRBJ1-2; tentative D call: TRBD1 (5 bases). CDR3 size: 16 residues. The V gene's germline CDR1 is ENHRY and CDR2 SYGVKD. V lost 0 bases and J lost 5, with 16 bases in between. The CDR3 reads CAISESAEQGRYGYTF. CDR3 nucleotide sequence: TGTGCCATCAGTGAGTCGGCGGAGCAGGGACGGTATGGCTACACCTTC.

This chain joins TRBV5-1 and TRBJ2-1, with unresolved D. The CDR3 spans 13 residues. Germline CDR1 and CDR2: SGHRS and YFSETQ. V shed 0 bases and J shed 8 bases, with 9 bases lying between them. The CDR3 here is CASSLEWGYEQFF. CDR3 in DNA: TGCGCCAGCAGCTTGGAGTGGGGATATGAGCAGTTCTTC.

V and J are TRBV7-2 and TRBJ1-5; D is unresolved. This CDR3 spans 15 amino acids. The ends were cut back, 4 bases at V and 4 bases at J, with 14 bases in the middle. Looked up from germline, CDR1 is SGHTA and CDR2 is FQGNSA. The CDR3 sequence: CASSSSDGSNQPQHF. As DNA, the CDR3 is TGTGCCAGCAGCTCCTCGGACGGGTCTAATCAGCCCCAGCATTTT. Using reference TRBV7-2 and TRBJ1-5 for the parts outside the CDR3, the full variable domain is GAGVSQSPSNKVTEKGKDVELRCDPISGHTALYWYRQSLGQGLEFLIYFQGNSAPDKSGLPSDRFSAERTGGSVSTLTIQRTQQEDSAVYLCASSSSDGSNQPQHFGDGTRLSIL.

The rearrangement links TRBV4-3 to TRBJ2-1; weak D call: TRBD2 (6 bases). This CDR3 has 14 amino acids. Germline V gene data show CDR1 as LGHNA and CDR2 as YSLEER. V was cut by 1 base and J by 8 bases, with 12 bases left in between. The CDR3 bases are TGCGCCAGCAGCCAAGCGGGGACTGGAGATGAGCAGTTCTTC. Translated, it gives CASSQAGTGDEQFF.

The chain uses TRBV25-1 and TRBJ1-6; possibly TRBD1 for D (5 bases). This CDR3 is 17 amino acids long. The V end was cut by 2 bases, the J end by 9 bases, with 20 bases between. CDR1 is MGHDK and CDR2 is SYGVNS in the germline V gene. This chain's CDR3 is CASSEVGRRIDLSPLHF. The CDR3 DNA sequence: TGTGCCAGCAGTGAAGTGGGACGGCGCATCGACCTTTCACCCCTCCACTTT.